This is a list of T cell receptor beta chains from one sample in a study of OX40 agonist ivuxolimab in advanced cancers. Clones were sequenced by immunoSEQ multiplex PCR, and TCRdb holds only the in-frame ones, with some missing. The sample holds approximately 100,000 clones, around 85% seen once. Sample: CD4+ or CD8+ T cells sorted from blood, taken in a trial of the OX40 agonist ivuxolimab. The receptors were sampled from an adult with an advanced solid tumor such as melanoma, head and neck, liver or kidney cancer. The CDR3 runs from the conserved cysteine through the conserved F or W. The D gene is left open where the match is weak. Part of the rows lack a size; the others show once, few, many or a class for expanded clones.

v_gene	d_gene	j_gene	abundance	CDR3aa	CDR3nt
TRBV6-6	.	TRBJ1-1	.	CASWRGYTEAFF	TGTGCCAGCTGGAGGGGGTACACTGAAGCTTTCTTT
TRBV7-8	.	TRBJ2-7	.	CASSSSEYHEQYF	TGTGCCAGCAGTAGTAGCGAATATCACGAGCAGTACTTC
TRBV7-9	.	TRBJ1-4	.	CASSQGGGGDEKLFF	TGTGCCAGCAGCCAAGGTGGGGGCGGCGATGAAAAACTGTTTTTT
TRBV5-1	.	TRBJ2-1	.	CASRIDARAGEQFF	TGCGCCAGCCGGATAGATGCCAGGGCAGGTGAGCAGTTCTTC
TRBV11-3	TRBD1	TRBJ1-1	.	CASSSRTGKNTEAFF	TGTGCCAGCAGCTCCCGGACAGGTAAAAACACTGAAGCTTTCTTT
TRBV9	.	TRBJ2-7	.	CASSPGRGGGVKSEQYF	TGTGCCAGCAGCCCGGGACGGGGAGGGGGCGTTAAGAGCGAGCAGTACTTC
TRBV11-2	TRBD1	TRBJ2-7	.	CASSLVTGTGDHEQYF	TGTGCCAGCAGCTTAGTCACCGGGACAGGGGACCACGAGCAGTACTTC
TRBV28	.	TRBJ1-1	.	CASSSSYGGSSTEAFF	TGTGCCAGCAGTTCGTCTTATGGAGGATCGAGCACTGAAGCTTTCTTT
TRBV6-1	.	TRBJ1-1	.	CASSGMNTEAFF	TGTGCCAGCAGCGGAATGAACACTGAAGCTTTCTTT
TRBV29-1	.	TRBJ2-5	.	CSVEDLGNLQETQYF	TGCAGCGTTGAAGATCTAGGAAATCTCCAAGAGACCCAGTACTTC
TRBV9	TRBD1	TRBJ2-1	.	CASSGVYRDRLGSEQFF	TGTGCCAGCAGCGGGGTTTACCGGGACAGGCTCGGTAGTGAGCAGTTCTTC
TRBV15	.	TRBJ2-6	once	CATSRDLVSGANVLTF	TGTGCCACCAGCAGAGATCTGGTGTCTGGGGCCAACGTCCTGACTTTC
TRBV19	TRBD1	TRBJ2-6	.	CASSYRGLSGANVLTF	TGTGCCAGTAGTTACAGGGGCCTCTCTGGGGCCAACGTCCTGACTTTC
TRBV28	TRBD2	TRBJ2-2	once	CASSTGTRDVTGELFF	TGTGCCAGCAGTACCGGGACTAGAGATGTAACCGGGGAGCTGTTTTTT
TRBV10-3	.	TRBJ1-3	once	CAISDGDSSSRSGNTIYF	TGTGCCATCAGTGATGGCGACAGTTCCTCGAGATCTGGAAACACCATATATTTT
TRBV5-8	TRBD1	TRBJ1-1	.	CASSLGTGTNTEAFF	TGTGCCAGCAGCTTAGGGACAGGGACGAACACTGAAGCTTTCTTT
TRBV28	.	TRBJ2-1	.	CASSLGVGYNEQFF	TGTGCCAGCAGTTTAGGGGTGGGTTACAATGAGCAGTTCTTC
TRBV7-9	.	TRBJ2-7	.	CASSLASQGTYEQYF	TGTGCCAGCAGCTTAGCCTCACAGGGTACCTACGAGCAGTACTTC
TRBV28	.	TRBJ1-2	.	CASSLRQGRYGYTF	TGTGCCAGCAGTTTAAGGCAGGGGAGGTATGGCTACACCTTC
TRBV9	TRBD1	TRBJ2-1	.	CASSVGGQGENEQFF	TGTGCCAGCAGCGTAGGGGGACAGGGGGAGAATGAGCAGTTCTTC
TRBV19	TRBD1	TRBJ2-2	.	CARPPPQGADGELFF	TGTGCCAGGCCTCCACCCCAGGGGGCTGACGGGGAGCTGTTTTTT
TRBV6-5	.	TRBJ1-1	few	CASSYLQGRATEAFF	TGTGCCAGCAGTTACCTACAGGGCAGGGCAACTGAAGCTTTCTTT
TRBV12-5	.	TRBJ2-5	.	CASGLDIETQYF	TGTGCTAGTGGTTTGGATATTGAGACCCAGTACTTC
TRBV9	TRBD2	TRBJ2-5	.	CASSDGLAGVGETQYF	TGTGCCAGCAGCGACGGACTAGCGGGAGTGGGGGAGACCCAGTACTTC
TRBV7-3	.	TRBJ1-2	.	CASSFQGTGNYGYTF	TGTGCCAGCAGCTTCCAGGGGACCGGTAACTATGGCTACACCTTC
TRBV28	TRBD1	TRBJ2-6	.	CASSFLTGGVGANVLTF	TGTGCCAGCAGTTTCTTGACAGGGGGTGTTGGGGCCAACGTCCTGACTTTC
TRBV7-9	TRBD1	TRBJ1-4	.	CASSQAGQGVNEKLFF	TGTGCCAGCAGCCAAGCCGGACAGGGGGTTAATGAAAAACTGTTTTTT
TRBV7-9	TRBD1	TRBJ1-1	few	CASSAGTENTEAFF	TGTGCCAGCAGCGCCGGGACAGAGAACACTGAAGCTTTCTTT
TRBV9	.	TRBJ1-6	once	CASSPTPGSPLHF	TGTGCCAGCAGCCCCACCCCGGGTTCACCCCTCCACTTT
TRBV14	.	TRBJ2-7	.	CASSLQGISYEQYF	TGTGCCAGCAGCCTCCAGGGTATTTCCTACGAGCAGTACTTC
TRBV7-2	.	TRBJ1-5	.	CASSLDPFGTQPQHF	TGTGCCAGCAGCTTAGATCCCTTTGGGACTCAGCCCCAGCATTTT
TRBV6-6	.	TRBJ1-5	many	CASSSTGSRNQPQHF	TGTGCCAGCAGTTCGACAGGTTCAAGGAATCAGCCCCAGCATTTT
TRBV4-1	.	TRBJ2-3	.	CASSHTNTQYF	TGCGCCAGCAGCCACACTAATACGCAGTATTTT
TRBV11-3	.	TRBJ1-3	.	CASSLDRDRDTIYF	TGTGCCAGCAGCTTAGATCGGGACCGGGACACCATATATTTT